This T cell receptor beta chain was identified during a study of T-cell reconstitution after alpha-beta-depleted transplantation in children. Study-wide points: Reportedly, roughly two months post-transplant, alpha-beta T cells arose from several hundred expanded graft clones. In some patients, recipient T cells and intrathymic progenitors surviving conditioning explained high day-60 diversity. T-cell numbers and diversity, one year after transplant, stemmed largely from T cells that were newly produced.

The CDR3 sequence is 15 residues long. CDR1 SGHRS and CDR2 YFSETQ come from the germline V gene. V was cut by 0 bases and J by 10 bases, with 14 bases left in between. In regard to this clonotype: As yet, its antigen is unknown.

This sample's TCRbeta library carried unique molecular identifier barcodes. TCRdb independently ran MiXCR on the PCR reads; one entry per CDR3 protein. The sample carries around 490,000 distinct CDR3 sequences, roughly 11% recorded once. This rearrangement joins TRBV5-1 to TRBJ1-6; a weak D match, TRBD1 (6 bases). Material: PBMCs, mostly from graft donor cells, obtained 180 days after TCRalphabeta/CD19-depleted stem cell transplant. This TCR was recovered from a female patient aged 2-10 years who had a stem cell transplant for aplastic anemia, so the T cells may come from the graft donor. DNA of the CDR3: TGCGCCAGCAGCTTGGCCTGGGAAGGGGGATCACCCCTCCACTTT. This gives the protein CASSLAWEGGSPLHF.